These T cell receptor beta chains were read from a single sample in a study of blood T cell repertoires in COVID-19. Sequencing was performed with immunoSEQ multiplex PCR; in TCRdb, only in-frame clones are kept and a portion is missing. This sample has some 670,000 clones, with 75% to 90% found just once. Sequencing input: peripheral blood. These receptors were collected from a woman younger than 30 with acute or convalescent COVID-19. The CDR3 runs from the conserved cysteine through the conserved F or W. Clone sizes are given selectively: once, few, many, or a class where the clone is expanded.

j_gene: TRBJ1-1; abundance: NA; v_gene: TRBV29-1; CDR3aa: CSATSGDTEAFF
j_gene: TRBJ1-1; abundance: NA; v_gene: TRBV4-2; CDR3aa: CASSQEAGLNTEAFF
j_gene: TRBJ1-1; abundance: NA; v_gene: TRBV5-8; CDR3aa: CASSLLVGEKGAFF
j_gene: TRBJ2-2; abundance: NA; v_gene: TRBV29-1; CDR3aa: CSVVLAGGPTGELFF
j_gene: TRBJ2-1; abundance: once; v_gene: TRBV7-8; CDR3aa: CASSSSGGAGVEQFF
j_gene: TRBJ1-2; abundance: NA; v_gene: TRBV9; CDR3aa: CASSVEGYDVGEDRGYTF
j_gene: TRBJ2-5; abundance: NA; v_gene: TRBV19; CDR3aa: CASSIGRGERGQETQYF
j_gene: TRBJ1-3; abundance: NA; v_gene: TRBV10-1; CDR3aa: CASTPGQISGTTIYF
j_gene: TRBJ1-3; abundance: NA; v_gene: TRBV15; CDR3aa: CATSSRLSSGNTIYF
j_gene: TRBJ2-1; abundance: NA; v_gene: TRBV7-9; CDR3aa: CASSLASRTFYNEQFF